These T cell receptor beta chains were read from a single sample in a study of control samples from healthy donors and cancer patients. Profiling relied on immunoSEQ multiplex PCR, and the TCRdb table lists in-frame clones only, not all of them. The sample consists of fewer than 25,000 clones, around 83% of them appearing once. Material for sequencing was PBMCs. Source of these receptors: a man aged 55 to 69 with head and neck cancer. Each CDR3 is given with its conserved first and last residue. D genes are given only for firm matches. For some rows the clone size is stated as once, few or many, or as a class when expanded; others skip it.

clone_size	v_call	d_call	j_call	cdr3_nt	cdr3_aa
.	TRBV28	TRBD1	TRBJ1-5	TGTGCCAGCAGACGGGACAGGGTCGGGGATCAGCCCCAGCATTTT	CASRRDRVGDQPQHF
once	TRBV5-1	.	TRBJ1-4	TGCGCCAGCAGCTTTCAGGGCGATGAAAAACTGTTTTTT	CASSFQGDEKLFF
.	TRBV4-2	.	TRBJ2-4	TGTGCCAGCAGCCAAGATGGGATGGGAACCAAAAACATTCAGTACTTC	CASSQDGMGTKNIQYF
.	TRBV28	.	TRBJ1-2	TGTGCCAGCACTGGCAGGCTCTATGGCTACACCTTC	CASTGRLYGYTF
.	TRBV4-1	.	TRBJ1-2	TGCGCCAGCAGCCACCCGACAGGTTATGGCTACACCTTC	CASSHPTGYGYTF
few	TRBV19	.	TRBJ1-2	TGTGCCAGTAGCATCCCAGGCAGCCCCTATGGCTACACCTTC	CASSIPGSPYGYTF
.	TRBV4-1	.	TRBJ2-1	TGCGCCAGCAGCCAAGAGTTGGGGTACGAGCAGTTCTTC	CASSQELGYEQFF
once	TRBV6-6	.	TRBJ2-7	TGTGCCAGCAGCTCGACAGGCGGGGGAACCGAGCAGTACTTC	CASSSTGGGTEQYF
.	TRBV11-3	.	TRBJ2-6	TGTGCCAGCAGCACCGGCGGCAGCTCTGGGGCCAACGTCCTGACTTTC	CASSTGGSSGANVLTF
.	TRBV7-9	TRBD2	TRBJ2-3	TGTGCCAGCAGCTTCCTTTCTAGCGGGGGGTCGGATACGCAGTATTTT	CASSFLSSGGSDTQYF
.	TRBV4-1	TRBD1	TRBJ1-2	TGCGCCAGCAGCCGCAACCCCGGGACAGAGGGGTATGGCTACACCTTC	CASSRNPGTEGYGYTF
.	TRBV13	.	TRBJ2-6	TGTGCCAGCAGCTCAGGGCAGGGGTTATCTGGGGCCAACGTCCTGACTTTC	CASSSGQGLSGANVLTF
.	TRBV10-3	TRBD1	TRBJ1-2	TGTGCCATCAGTGAACTCGGACAGGGTGTAAATGGCTACACCTTC	CAISELGQGVNGYTF
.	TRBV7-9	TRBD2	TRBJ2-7	TGTGCCAGCAGCCCCCGGAGGAGCGGGGGGTACGAGCAGTACTTC	CASSPRRSGGYEQYF
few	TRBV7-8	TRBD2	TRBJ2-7	TGTGCCAGCAGCTTAGCGACCGGGACTAGCGGGAGGGGGAACGAGCAGTACTTC	CASSLATGTSGRGNEQYF
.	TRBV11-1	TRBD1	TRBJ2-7	TGTGCCAGCAGCCCGGACAGGGAGATCGACTACGAGCAGTACTTC	CASSPDREIDYEQYF
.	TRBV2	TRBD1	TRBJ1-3	TGTGCCAGCAGTAGGGACAGGGGAGCTGGAAACACCATATATTTT	CASSRDRGAGNTIYF
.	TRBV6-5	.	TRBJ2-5	TGTGCCAGCAGCTACGGGGACTCCCAAGAGACCCAGTACTTC	CASSYGDSQETQYF
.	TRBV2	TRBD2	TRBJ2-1	TGTGCCAGCAGTGAACTAGCGGGAGGTGTGCCCTACAATGAGCAGTTCTTC	CASSELAGGVPYNEQFF
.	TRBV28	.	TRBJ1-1	TGTGCCAGCGGGTCCATCCAGGGAAGGACTGAAGCTTTCTTT	CASGSIQGRTEAFF
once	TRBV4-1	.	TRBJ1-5	TGCGCCAGCAGCCAAGGGCAGGGAGCGGGACAGCCCCAGCATTTT	CASSQGQGAGQPQHF
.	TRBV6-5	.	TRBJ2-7	TGTGCCAGCAGTTACCGGGACACCCACCCCTACGAGCAGTACTTC	CASSYRDTHPYEQYF
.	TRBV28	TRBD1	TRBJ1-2	TGTGCCAGCAGCTCAGGGGGCGCTTGGGATGGCTACACCTTC	CASSSGGAWDGYTF
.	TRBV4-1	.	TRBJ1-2	TGCGCCAGCAGCCAAGGGCCCTCAAACGAGGATGGCTACACCTTC	CASSQGPSNEDGYTF
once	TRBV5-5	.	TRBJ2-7	TGTGCCAGCAGCTTGGAGGGTGGGAGCCGAGGCTACGAGCAGTACTTC	CASSLEGGSRGYEQYF
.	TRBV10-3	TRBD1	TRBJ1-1	TGTGCCATCAGGCGACAGGGGGCGGACACTGAAGCTTTCTTT	CAIRRQGADTEAFF
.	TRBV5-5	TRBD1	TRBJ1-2	TGTGCCAGCAGCTTGAAGGGACAGGGGGCGGGATATGGCTACACCTTC	CASSLKGQGAGYGYTF
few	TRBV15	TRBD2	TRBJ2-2	TGTGCCACCAGCAGAGAGAAGACTAGCGGGAGGGGCACCGGGGAGCTGTTTTTT	CATSREKTSGRGTGELFF
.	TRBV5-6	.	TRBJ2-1	TGTGCCAGCAGCTTTCGGGGAATACATGCAAATGAGCAGTTCTTC	CASSFRGIHANEQFF
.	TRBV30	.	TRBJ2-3	TGTGCCTGGCTGGGAGTAGATACGCAGTATTTT	CAWLGVDTQYF
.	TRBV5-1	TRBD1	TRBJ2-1	TGCGCCAGCAGCAGCTGGGACAGGGGGCCTTCTTACAATGAGCAGTTCTTC	CASSSWDRGPSYNEQFF
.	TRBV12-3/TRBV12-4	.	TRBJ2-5	TGTGCCAGCAGTTTAAAAGAGACCCAGTACTTC	CASSLKETQYF
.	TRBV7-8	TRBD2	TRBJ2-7	TGTGCCAGCAGCTTCGCCCCTAGCGGCACCTACGAGCAGTACTTC	CASSFAPSGTYEQYF
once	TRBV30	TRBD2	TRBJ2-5	TGTGCCTGGAGTGTTAGCGGGGGAAAGACCCAGTACTTC	CAWSVSGGKTQYF
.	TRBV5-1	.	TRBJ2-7	TGCGCCAGCAGCTTGGTTTCATCGGGGGCCTACTACGAGCAGTACTTC	CASSLVSSGAYYEQYF
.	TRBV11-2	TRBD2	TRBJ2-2	TGTGCCAGCAGCCGGGGGGGTAGCGTCCAAACCGGGGAGCTGTTTTTT	CASSRGGSVQTGELFF
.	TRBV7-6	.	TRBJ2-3	TGTGCCAGCAGCTTTTACCACACAGATACGCAGTATTTT	CASSFYHTDTQYF
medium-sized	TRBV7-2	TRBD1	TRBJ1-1	TGTGCCAGCAGCTTAGCGACGGGACAGGGAGAAGCTTTCTTT	CASSLATGQGEAFF
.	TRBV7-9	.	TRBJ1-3	TGTGCCAGCTCTGGAAACACCATATATTTT	CASSGNTIYF
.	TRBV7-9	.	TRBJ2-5	TGTGCCAGCAGCTCCTTCGCGCAGGGGAAACGGGAGGCCCAAGAGACCCAGTACTTC	CASSSFAQGKREAQETQYF
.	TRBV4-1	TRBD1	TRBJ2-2	TGCGCCAGCAGCCCAGGGGGCGGCACGGCCGGGGAGCTGTTTTTT	CASSPGGGTAGELFF
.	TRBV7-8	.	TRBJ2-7	TGTGCCAGCAGCTTTAATGAGGGACTCCACGGGCAGTACTTC	CASSFNEGLHGQYF
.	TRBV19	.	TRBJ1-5	TGTGCCAGTAGTGCCCAGGGCCATTTTAGCAATCAGCCCCAGCATTTT	CASSAQGHFSNQPQHF
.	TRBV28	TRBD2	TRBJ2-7	TGTGCCAGCAGGCCTTCTAGCGGGAGGGCAAGGGGCGAGCAGTACTTC	CASRPSSGRARGEQYF
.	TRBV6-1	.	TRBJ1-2	TGTGCCAGCAGTGACCCAAGCACGGGCTATGGCTACACCTTC	CASSDPSTGYGYTF
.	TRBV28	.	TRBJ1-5	TGTGCCAGCAGTGGTGACACCCGCAATCAGCCCCAGCATTTT	CASSGDTRNQPQHF
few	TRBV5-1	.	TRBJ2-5	TGCGCCAGCAGCTTGGGGTCAGGGGCTATCGTAGAGACCCAGTACTTC	CASSLGSGAIVETQYF
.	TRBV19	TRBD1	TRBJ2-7	TGTGCCAGTAGTAAGGCGGGACAGGGGGGGGACGAGCAGTACTTC	CASSKAGQGGDEQYF
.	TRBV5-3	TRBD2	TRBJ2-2	TGTGCCAGAAGCTTCTTGCGGGGGAGGAGCCGGGGAGCTGTTTTT	CARSFLRGRSRGAVF
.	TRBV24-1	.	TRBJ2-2	TGTGCCACCAGTGATCCCACGGACCTCACCGGGGAGCTGTTTTTT	CATSDPTDLTGELFF
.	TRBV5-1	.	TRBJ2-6	TGCGCCAGCAGCCCTCAGTCAACTGGGGCCAACGTCCTGACTTTC	CASSPQSTGANVLTF
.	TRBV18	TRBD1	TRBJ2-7	TGTGCCAGCTCACCAGGGACAGGGACGACCTACGAGCAGTACTTC	CASSPGTGTTYEQYF
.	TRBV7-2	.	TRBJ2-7	TGTGCCAGCAGCTTATTGGTCTACGAGCAGTACTTC	CASSLLVYEQYF
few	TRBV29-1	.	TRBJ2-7	TGCAGCGTTGAAGTAACGCGTTACAGGGCCCGCGTGGCATCCTACGAGCAGTACTTC	CSVEVTRYRARVASYEQYF
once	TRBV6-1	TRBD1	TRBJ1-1	TGTGCCAGCAGTGATCGGGACAGCCCGTTCTTTAGTGAAGCTTTCTTT	CASSDRDSPFFSEAFF